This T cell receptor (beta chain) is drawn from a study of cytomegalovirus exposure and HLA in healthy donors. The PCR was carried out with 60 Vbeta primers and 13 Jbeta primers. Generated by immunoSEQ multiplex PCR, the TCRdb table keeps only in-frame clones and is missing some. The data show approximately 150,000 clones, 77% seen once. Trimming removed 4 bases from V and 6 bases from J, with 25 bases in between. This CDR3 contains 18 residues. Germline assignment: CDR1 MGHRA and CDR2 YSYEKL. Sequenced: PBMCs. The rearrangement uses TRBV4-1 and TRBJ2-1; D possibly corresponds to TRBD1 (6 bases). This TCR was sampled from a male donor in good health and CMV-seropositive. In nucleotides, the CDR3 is TGCGCCAGCAGCCTCAGAACTCTCCCACAGGGAAACTTCAATGAGCAGTTCTTC. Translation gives CASSLRTLPQGNFNEQFF.